The next 25 T cell receptor beta chains were all read from a single sample in a study of regulatory T cells in long-lasting Graves disease. Regarding time point: persistent/refractory GD, antithyroid drugs over 5 years with positive TRAb. The TCR library was made from RNA that had been extracted from PBMCs in TRIzol. iRepertoire HTBI primers and Arm-PCR of CDR3 regions built TCR beta libraries. A single record per CDR3 protein comes from TCRdb applying MiXCR to the multiplex PCR reads. The table includes fewer than 600,000 distinct CDR3 sequences, under 25% detected once. The specimen comprised peripheral blood mononuclear cells (PBMCs), sampled when the disease was refractory, from a patient treated with antithyroid drugs. Receptors originate from a female donor with Graves disease.

The chain recombines TRBV29-1 with TRBJ1-1; TRBD1 might be the D (6 bases). This CDR3 is built from 13 residues. Germline CDR1 reads SQVTM; CDR2 reads ANQGSEA. V lost 4 bases and J lost 4, with 13 bases in between. Here the CDR3 reads CSVAPTGSTEAFF. CDR3 coding DNA: TGCAGCGTTGCACCAACAGGGAGCACTGAAGCTTTCTTT.

V and J are TRBV7-9 and TRBJ2-5; D may match TRBD1 or TRBD2 (6 bases each). The V gene's germline CDR1 is SEHNR and CDR2 FQNEAQ (reference sequence). The CDR3 runs 16 residues. Between the trimmed V and J ends, which lost 5 bases and 5 bases, there was a span of 21 bases. CDR3 protein: CASSQDQERGAETQYF. The CDR3 DNA sequence: TGTGCCAGCAGCCAAGATCAAGAGAGGGGGGCGGAGACCCAGTACTTC.

This clonotype appeared a few times. V gene TRBV3-1 combines with J gene TRBJ2-4, with D possibly TRBD2 on 6 matching bases. Germline CDR1 and CDR2: LGHDT and YNNKEL (reference sequence). The CDR3 is 17 residues long. V shed 0 bases and J shed 6 bases, with 18 bases lying between them. CDR3 loop: CASSQESAGYSGNIQYF. The DNA for the CDR3 is TGTGCCAGCAGCCAAGAGTCTGCGGGGTACTCCGGAAACATTCAGTACTTC. Using reference TRBV3-1 and TRBJ2-4 for the parts outside the CDR3, the full variable domain is DTAVSQTPKYLVTQMGNDKSIKCEQNLGHDTMYWYKQDSKKFLKIMFSYNNKELIINETVPNRFSPKSPDKAHLNLHINSLELGDSAVYFCASSQESAGYSGNIQYFGAGTRLSVL.

The V gene is TRBV5-4, the J gene TRBJ1-3, with a weak D call TRBD1 (6 bases). Germline V gene data show CDR1 as SGHNT and CDR2 as YYREEE (reference sequence). The CDR3 extends over 13 amino acids. V was pared by 4 bases and J by 9 bases, with 14 bases between. The CDR3 is CASSVQGEGTIYF. As DNA, the CDR3 is TGTGCCAGCAGCGTACAGGGTGAGGGCACCATATATTTT.

This sequence joins TRBV7-2 and TRBJ2-2, with 14 bases fitting TRBD2. V gave up 8 bases and J gave up 2 bases; unmatched junction bases: 7. There are 17 residues in the CDR3. Per the germline V gene, CDR1 is SGHTA and CDR2 is FQGNSA. The CDR3 protein is CASGWTSGRSNTGELFF. CDR3 nucleotides: TGTGCCAGCGGGTGGACTAGCGGGAGGAGCAACACCGGGGAGCTGTTTTTT.

This clonotype turned up a few times. The CDR3, as DNA: TGCAGTGCTAGTCATGTTACCACTGAAGCTTTCTTT. Amino acid sequence: CSASHVTTEAFF. This chain uses TRBV20-1 with TRBJ1-1; no reliable D call. Trimming took 3 bases from V and 4 from J, leaving 9 bases between them. The CDR3 has 12 amino acids. Germline V lookup: CDR1 DFQATT, CDR2 SNEGSKA (reference sequence).

This sequence joins TRBV24-1 and TRBJ2-7; 12 bases map to TRBD2. Per germline, CDR1 KGHDR and CDR2 SFDVKD. The CDR3 runs to 17 residues. Trimming at V came to 5 bases and at J to 7 bases, leaving 14 bases not matched to a gene. CDR3 residues: CATSAHLAGGPGNEQYF. The CDR3, as DNA: TGTGCCACCAGTGCTCATCTAGCGGGAGGGCCTGGGAATGAGCAGTACTTC.

This sequence joins TRBV29-1 and TRBJ1-5; no clear D gene. The CDR3 runs to 16 residues. Per germline, CDR1 SQVTM and CDR2 ANQGSEA. Trimming pared 0 bases from V and 8 bases from J, leaving 20 bases between. The CDR3 loop is CSVEDLRPRPREPQHF. CDR3 DNA sequence: TGCAGCGTTGAAGATCTGAGGCCTCGACCGAGGGAGCCCCAGCATTTT.

The V and J genes are TRBV11-2 and TRBJ1-2; D call uncertain. The V end lost 5 bases, the J end lost 0 bases, and 16 bases lay between the germline ends. The CDR3 extends over 16 amino acids. CDR1 is SGHAT and CDR2 is FQNNGV in the germline V gene. CDR3 loop: CASSPRGAGTNYGYTF. The CDR3 bases are TGTGCCAGCAGCCCCCGGGGTGCGGGTACTAACTATGGCTACACCTTC.

The table lists this clonotype with many counts. The junction shows a germline mismatch at one end, possibly a read error. The CDR3 loop is CASSLSGNTKAFF. In DNA form, the CDR3 reads TGTGCCAGCAGTTTATCAGGGAACACTAAAGCTTTCTTT. J is TRBJ1-1 and V is TRBV28, with D perhaps matching TRBD1 (5 bases). The length of the CDR3 is 13 residues. The germline V gene has CDR1 MDHEN and CDR2 SYDVKM. The variable domain in full, completed from reference TRBV28 and TRBJ1-1, reads DVKVTQSSRYLVKRTGEKVFLECVQDMDHENMFWYRQDPGLGLRLIYFSYDVKMKEKGDIPEGYSVSREKKERFSLILESASTNQTSMYLCASSLSGNTKAFFGQGTRLTVV.

The chain uses TRBV20-1 and TRBJ1-1; D not resolved. Germline-derived CDR1 and CDR2 are DFQATT and SNEGSKA (reference sequence). The CDR3 spans 13 residues. V lost 0 bases to trimming and J lost 6 bases, with 11 bases between them. CDR3: CSARDPHGPEAFF. As DNA, the CDR3 is TGCAGTGCTAGAGATCCACATGGGCCTGAAGCTTTCTTT.

This clonotype was detected a few times. The chain has TRBV20-1 and TRBJ2-1; D might be TRBD2 (5 bases). CDR3 length: 11 amino acids. With 7 bases removed from V and 9 bases from J, the gap between germline ends came to 13 bases. From germline, CDR1 is DFQATT and CDR2 SNEGSKA (reference sequence). In DNA form, the CDR3 reads TGCAGTGTCCCTAGAGGAGGTGAGCAGTTCTTC. Its translation: CSVPRGGEQFF.

V and J are TRBV7-3 and TRBJ2-3; D is unclear. This CDR3 spans 13 amino acids. Germline V CDR1 and CDR2: SGHTA, FQGTGA. V was clipped by 5 bases and J by 3 bases, with 9 bases between them. CDR3 nucleotide sequence: TGTGCCAGCAGCCCACCCGCGACAGATACGCAGTATTTT. It yields the protein CASSPPATDTQYF.

The chain carries TRBV19 and TRBJ1-2, with 9 bases identical to TRBD1. The junction had 5 bases not matched to a gene; V was cut back by 4 bases and J by 2 bases. Germline-derived CDR1 and CDR2 are LNHDA and SQIVND (reference sequence). This CDR3 comprises 15 residues. The CDR3 protein is CASSTGTGFNYGYTF. DNA for the CDR3: TGTGCCAGTAGTACCGGGACAGGGTTCAACTATGGCTACACCTTC.

The sample holds many counts of this clonotype. The chain is built from TRBV2 and TRBJ2-7; D perhaps matches TRBD1 (6 bases). This CDR3 has 14 amino acids. Germline lookup yields CDR1 SNHLY and CDR2 FYNNEI. V gave up 7 bases and J gave up 4 bases, with 17 bases separating them. This CDR3 is CASTQLYREYEQYF. As DNA, the CDR3 is TGTGCCAGCACCCAACTTTACAGGGAATACGAGCAGTACTTC. The full variable domain, in which reference TRBV2 and TRBJ2-7 provide the parts outside the CDR3, is EPEVTQTPSHQVTQMGQEVILRCVPISNHLYFYWYRQILGQKVEFLVSFYNNEISEKSEIFDDQFSVERPDGSNFTLKIRSTKLEDSAMYFCASTQLYREYEQYFGPGTRLTVT.

This clonotype occurred a few times. V and J are TRBV19 and TRBJ1-4; D is possibly TRBD1 (6 bases). Germline-derived CDR1 and CDR2 are LNHDA and SQIVND (reference sequence). Trimming removed 5 bases from V and 4 bases from J, with 14 bases in between. This CDR3 region has 15 residues. The CDR3 region has the DNA TGTGCCAGTAGTCCCCCGGGACACCTTAATGAAAAACTGTTTTTT. This sequence encodes CASSPPGHLNEKLFF. Drawing the rest from reference TRBV19 and TRBJ1-4, the complete variable domain is DGGITQSPKYLFRKEGQNVTLSCEQNLNHDAMYWYRQDPGQGLRLIYYSQIVNDFQKGDIAEGYSVSREKKESFPLTVTSAQKNPTAFYLCASSPPGHLNEKLFFGSGTQLSVL.

The chain has TRBV5-8 and TRBJ2-7; D gene uncertain. The CDR3 covers 14 residues. Germline V gene lookup returns CDR1 SGHTS and CDR2 YDEGEE. Trimming cost V 1 base and J 9 bases, with 17 bases left between them. CDR3 DNA: TGTGCCAGCAGCTTGCGGCAGGCCCCCACGACGCAGTACTTC. Translation: CASSLRQAPTTQYF.

The table lists this clonotype with a few counts. The J gene is TRBJ1-3, the V gene TRBV20-1, with D maybe TRBD1 (6 bases). The CDR3 totals 15 residues. CDR1 DFQATT and CDR2 SNEGSKA come from the germline V gene (reference sequence). Trimming left V 3 bases short and J 1 base short, with 13 bases between. The CDR3 is CSAREQGGSGNTIYF. DNA for the CDR3: TGCAGTGCTAGGGAACAGGGAGGTTCTGGAAACACCATATATTTT.

The chain uses TRBV30 and TRBJ2-2; D is perhaps TRBD2 (6 bases). CDR3 length: 13 amino acids. V shed 5 bases and J shed 4 bases, with 11 bases lying between them. In germline, CDR1 is GTSNPN, CDR2 SVGIG (reference sequence). In nucleotides, the CDR3 is TGTGCCTGGGGGAGGAGCCCCACCGGGGAGCTGTTTTTT. Translation: CAWGRSPTGELFF.

The rearrangement joins TRBV6-2 or TRBV6-3 to TRBJ2-7; D might be TRBD1 (6 bases). Germline-derived CDR1 and CDR2 are MNHEY and SVGEGT. Trimming cost V 2 bases and J 6 bases, with 14 bases left between them. CDR3 size: 14 residues. The CDR3 is CASSYTATGTEQYF. The DNA of the CDR3 is TGTGCCAGCAGTTACACAGCCACAGGGACCGAGCAGTACTTC.

CDR3 sequence (DNA): TGTGCCAGCAGTGAATACGGGACAGGGAATGAAAAACTGTTTTTT. It specifies CASSEYGTGNEKLFF. This chain links TRBV25-1 with TRBJ1-4, with TRBD1 matching over 9 bases. J was trimmed by 5 bases and V by 0 bases; bases with no gene match: 1. CDR3 length: 15 residues. Germline CDR1 MGHDK, CDR2 SYGVNS.

This clonotype was recorded a few times. J is TRBJ1-1 and V is TRBV10-3; unclear D gene. CDR3 length: 13 amino acids. CDR1 is ENHRY and CDR2 is SYGVKD in the germline V gene. The V end lost 7 bases, the J end lost 0 bases, and 9 bases lay between the germline ends. The DNA of the CDR3 is TGTGCCATCACCGATGACCTGAACACTGAAGCTTTCTTT. This codes for CAITDDLNTEAFF.

This clonotype was picked up many times. This chain uses TRBV7-2 with TRBJ2-5, with D possibly matching TRBD2 (5 bases). Germline V CDR1 and CDR2: SGHTA, FQGNSA. The CDR3 spans 14 residues. Trimming pared 3 bases from V and 2 bases from J, leaving 10 bases between. The CDR3 spells CASSFNRDQETQYF. The DNA of the CDR3 is TGTGCCAGCAGCTTTAACCGGGATCAAGAGACCCAGTACTTC.

The V and J genes are TRBV30 and TRBJ2-7; TRBD1 agrees at 9 bases. Trimming took 4 bases from V and 1 from J; bases not matched to a gene: 8. The CDR3 has 15 residues. Germline CDR1 reads GTSNPN; CDR2 reads SVGIG (reference sequence). In DNA, the CDR3 is TGTGCCTGGACCCCCGACAGGGGGAGTTCCTACGAGCAGTACTTC. Amino acids: CAWTPDRGSSYEQYF.

Here the CDR3 DNA reads TGCAGTGCTAGATCGCTCGTAGCAGGGTGGAACACCGGGGAGCTGTTTTTT. This translates into CSARSLVAGWNTGELFF. The chain is built from TRBV20-1 and TRBJ2-2; a possible D gene is TRBD1 (5 bases). The CDR3 has 17 residues. The germline gives CDR1 DFQATT, CDR2 SNEGSKA (reference sequence). Trimming pared 2 bases from V and 1 base from J, leaving 17 bases between.